This T cell receptor beta chain was sequenced in a study of T cells in Graves' hyperthyroidism and ophthalmopathy. It was RNA transcripts that yielded the amplified TCR beta CDR3 regions. In the first-round RT-PCR of the TCR CDR3, the HTBI primer set was used. From the multiplex PCR reads, TCRdb called clonotypes with MiXCR, one entry per CDR3 protein. The sample has about 400,000 distinct CDR3 sequences, about 12% seen once. The CDR3 length is 17 residues. V gave up 3 bases and J gave up 0 bases, with 18 bases separating them. Germline V gene data show CDR1 as MNHNS and CDR2 as SASEGT. The gene calls are TRBV6-1 and TRBJ2-7, with D possibly being TRBD2 (6 bases). Specimen: blood. The source is a woman between 18 and 29 years old with Graves' hyperthyroidism. Here the CDR3 DNA reads TGTGCCAGCAGTGAGTCCCTTAGGCGGGGCAACTCCTACGAGCAGTACTTC. Protein sequence: CASSESLRRGNSYEQYF.